Listed below are T cell receptor beta chains from one sample, sequenced in a study of T cell responses to AZD1222 COVID-19 vaccine. Here immunoSEQ multiplex PCR was the method, and the copy in TCRdb shows in-frame clones only, minus some. The sample shows about 140,000 clones, and approximately 2% sits with its ten largest clones. Specimen: peripheral blood. These receptor sequences come from an adult in good health. Both conserved end residues are part of each CDR3. Fields, in order: CDR3 protein, CDR3 DNA, D gene, J gene, V gene. The D gene is left open where the match is weak.

CATSRDWGLGATGANVLTF | TGTGCCACCAGCAGAGATTGGGGGCTAGGGGCCACTGGGGCCAACGTCCTGACTTTC | NA | TRBJ2-6 | TRBV15
CSAIDRGYGYTF | TGCAGCGCAATTGATAGGGGCTATGGCTACACCTTC | NA | TRBJ1-2 | TRBV29-1
CAISEFLGGNYGYTF | TGTGCCATCAGTGAGTTTTTGGGCGGGAACTATGGCTACACCTTC | NA | TRBJ1-2 | TRBV10-3
CASSRGLAGAQETQYF | TGTGCCAGCAGCAGGGGACTAGCGGGGGCTCAAGAGACCCAGTACTTC | TRBD2 | TRBJ2-5 | TRBV5-4
CASSRQANQPQHF | TGTGCCAGCAGTCGTCAGGCAAATCAGCCCCAGCATTTT | NA | TRBJ1-5 | TRBV6-5
CASSSPSWPGAIGLALHF | TGTGCCAGCAGCTCCCCCTCCTGGCCGGGAGCCATAGGGTTAGCCCTCCACTTT | NA | TRBJ1-6 | TRBV28
CASQREGTGGAGETQYF | TGTGCCAGCCAGCGAGAGGGAACAGGGGGCGCAGGGGAGACCCAGTACTTC | TRBD1 | TRBJ2-5 | TRBV2
CASSWTGFYGYTF | TGTGCCAGCAGTTGGACAGGGTTCTATGGCTACACCTTC | TRBD1 | TRBJ1-2 | TRBV6-6
CASIADRENSPLHF | TGTGCCAGCATCGCGGACAGGGAAAATTCACCCCTCCACTTT | TRBD1 | TRBJ1-6 | TRBV6-6
CSVELGPINYGYTF | TGCAGCGTTGAACTCGGTCCGATTAACTATGGCTACACCTTC | NA | TRBJ1-2 | TRBV29-1
CASSPQETQYF | TGTGCCAGCAGCCCACAAGAGACCCAGTACTTC | NA | TRBJ2-5 | TRBV11-3
CSVVDSDSNQPQHF | TGCAGCGTCGTGGACAGCGATAGCAATCAGCCCCAGCATTTT | NA | TRBJ1-5 | TRBV29-1
CASSYSWGAEQPQHF | TGTGCCAGCAGTTACTCATGGGGGGCAGAGCAGCCCCAGCATTTT | NA | TRBJ1-5 | TRBV6-5
CASSSPFGIENTIYF | TGTGCCAGCAGCTCCCCGTTTGGGATCGAAAACACCATATATTTT | NA | TRBJ1-3 | TRBV11-2
CASSLLLGVSYEQYF | TGTGCCAGCAGCTTACTCCTGGGCGTTTCCTACGAGCAGTACTTC | NA | TRBJ2-7 | TRBV11-2
CASSGGDRYNSPLHF | TGTGCCAGCAGCGGAGGGGACCGTTATAATTCACCCCTCCACTTT | NA | TRBJ1-6 | TRBV9
CASSPRPGLTSTDTQYF | TGCGCCAGCAGCCCGAGGCCCGGGCTTACTAGCACAGATACGCAGTATTTT | NA | TRBJ2-3 | TRBV5-1
CASSPRLQGEGEQFF | TGTGCCAGCAGCCCTCGCCTACAGGGGGAAGGTGAGCAGTTCTTC | TRBD1 | TRBJ2-1 | TRBV5-4
CASSLSLGVDYEQYF | TGTGCCAGCAGCTTGTCGCTTGGGGTGGACTACGAGCAGTACTTC | NA | TRBJ2-7 | TRBV5-4
CASSLVVGSPGGTDTQYF | TGTGCCAGCAGCTTAGTCGTTGGGTCCCCTGGGGGGACAGATACGCAGTATTTT | NA | TRBJ2-3 | TRBV7-2
CASSSGTRYGYTF | TGCGCCAGCAGCTCCGGGACGAGGTATGGCTACACCTTC | NA | TRBJ1-2 | TRBV5-1
CASRSHPGGNTGELFF | TGTGCCAGCAGGTCCCACCCGGGCGGGAACACCGGGGAGCTGTTTTTT | NA | TRBJ2-2 | TRBV28
CAWSTGDTEAFF | TGTGCCTGGTCTACAGGGGACACTGAAGCTTTCTTT | TRBD1 | TRBJ1-1 | TRBV30
CASAATGATYEQYF | TGTGCCAGCGCTGCGACAGGGGCCACCTACGAGCAGTACTTC | TRBD1 | TRBJ2-7 | TRBV7-2
CASSLVASGGAGETQYF | TGTGCCAGCAGCTTAGTGGCTAGCGGGGGGGCCGGTGAGACCCAGTACTTC | TRBD2 | TRBJ2-5 | TRBV11-2
CASSPGTLTYNEQFF | TGTGCCAGTAGTCCGGGGACACTTACCTACAATGAGCAGTTCTTC | NA | TRBJ2-1 | TRBV19
CASSWGLAGGRQETQYF | TGCGCCAGCAGCTGGGGACTAGCGGGGGGTCGGCAAGAGACCCAGTACTTC | TRBD2 | TRBJ2-5 | TRBV5-1
CASSLTGVVAFF | TGTGCCAGCAGTTTAACAGGGGTGGTGGCTTTCTTT | TRBD1 | TRBJ1-1 | TRBV12-3/TRBV12-4
CASSFMGLSTDTQYF | TGTGCCAGCAGCTTCATGGGGCTTTCTACAGATACGCAGTATTTT | NA | TRBJ2-3 | TRBV11-1